The present T cell receptor (beta chain) was sequenced within a study of T cell repertoires in cytomegalovirus infection (dated by TCRdb to about 2019). With respect to the entire study: The HLA type of each donor mattered for the analysis, because public TCR beta signatures pointed to carriage of CMV infection along with the matching HLA type.

The germline V gene specifies SGHTA as CDR1 and FQGNSA as CDR2. V and J are trimmed by 1 base and 2 bases, and the gene matches miss 7 bases of the junction. Spanning cysteine to phenylalanine, the CDR3 consists of 16 amino acids. Kept here is only the CDR3 DNA, which spans 48 bases and is read in frame from base 1. As concerns this clonotype: This receptor's antigen is unknown. Per-base qualities were not stored, and no clone one base away is much larger.

Results and caveats for the whole study, not just this receptor: In both this cohort and an independent cohort of 300 to 450 donors, the cumulative frequency of public TCR beta family members distinguished carriers of CMV infection plus the relevant HLA type. The ex vivo response was dominated by HLA-C-restricted CMV-specific TCR beta clonotypes, and the single most frequent clonotype in two of eight donors was supplied by these HLA-C-restricted clonotypes.

Sequencing took place on an Illumina HiSeq 1500. TCRdb itself trimmed the public reads at Q25 with fastp, ran MiXCR and retained productive beta chains. A single entry per CDR3 protein holds the most common genes and DNA from its merged rows. The sample table records under 350,000 distinct CDR3 sequences; around 9.5% of these occur just once. The ten biggest clones cover approximately 4.7% of the sample. The chain joins TRBV7-2 to TRBJ2-7; TRBD1 aligns with 8 central bases. The source material was PBMCs. This TCR was recovered from a human donor in good health (CMV status not recorded). Some clones in this sample may be carry-over from other donors' samples. The CDR3 region has the sequence CASSLGRGPPPYEQYF. In nucleotides, the sequence is TGTGCCAGCAGCTTAGGCAGGGGGCCCCCCCCCTACGAGCAGTACTTC.